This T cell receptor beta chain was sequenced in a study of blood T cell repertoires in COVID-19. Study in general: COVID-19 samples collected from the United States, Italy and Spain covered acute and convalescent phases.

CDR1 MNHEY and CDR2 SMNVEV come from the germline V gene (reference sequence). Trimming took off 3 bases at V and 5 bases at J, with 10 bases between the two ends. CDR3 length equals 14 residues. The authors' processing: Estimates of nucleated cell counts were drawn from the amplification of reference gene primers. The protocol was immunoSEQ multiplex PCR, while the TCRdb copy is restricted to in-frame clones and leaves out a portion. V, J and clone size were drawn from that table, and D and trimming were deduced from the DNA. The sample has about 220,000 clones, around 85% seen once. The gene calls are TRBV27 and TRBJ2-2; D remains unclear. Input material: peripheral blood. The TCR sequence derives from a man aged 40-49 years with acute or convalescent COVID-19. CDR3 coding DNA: TGTGCCAGCAGTTTCGGTCAGCGAACCGGGGAGCTGTTTTTT. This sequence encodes CASSFGQRTGELFF.